The 21 T cell receptor beta chains in this list originate from one sample, sequenced in a study of graft-versus-host responses after intestinal transplantation. Generated by immunoSEQ multiplex PCR, the TCRdb table keeps only in-frame clones and is missing some. The table has some 70,000 clones, just under 95% seen once. This specimen was bone marrow, taken roughly 110 weeks after intestinal transplantation. The origin of the receptors is a human patient who received an intestinal transplant, so some T cells may come from the graft donor.

The chain uses TRBV11-2 and TRBJ1-4; possible D gene TRBD1, 6 bases. V lost 5 bases, J lost 12 bases, and 19 bases lay in between. The CDR3 sequence is 14 residues long. Per the germline V gene, CDR1 is SGHAT and CDR2 is FQNNGV. The CDR3 DNA follows: TGTGCCAGCAGCACCGGGACACCTGCCGCAGAACTGTTTTTT. Its translation is CASSTGTPAAELFF.

This clone has just one count. The chain is built from TRBV27 and TRBJ1-2, with D perhaps TRBD1 (5 bases). V was clipped by 7 bases and J by 1 base, with 16 bases between them. Per germline, CDR1 MNHEY and CDR2 SMNVEV (reference sequence). The CDR3 is 15 residues long. CDR3 sequence: CASTRWGGGNYGYTF. CDR3 nucleotide sequence: TGTGCCAGCACCCGATGGGGGGGTGGTAACTATGGCTACACCTTC.

This chain joins TRBV21-1 and TRBJ1-1; TRBD1 was called by the table and not checked on the DNA. TRBV21-1 is a recognized pseudogene. The CDR3 extends over 12 amino acids. CDR3 bases: TGTGCCGGTATGACAGGGAACACTGAAGCTTTCTTT. Translating gives CAGMTGNTEAFF.

This rearrangement joins TRBV6-5 to TRBJ1-1, with unresolved D. Trimming removed 8 bases at V and 0 bases at J, with 7 bases between. CDR1 is MNHEY, CDR2 SVGAGI, per germline. The CDR3 runs 12 residues. CDR3 sequence: CASRRMNTEAFF. CDR3 bases: TGTGCCAGCCGAAGGATGAACACTGAAGCTTTCTTT.

The V gene is TRBV5-6, the J gene TRBJ2-1, with D perhaps being TRBD1 or TRBD2 (6 bases each). V dropped 5 bases and J dropped 4 bases, with 13 bases sitting between them. CDR1 is SGHDT and CDR2 is YYEEEE in the germline V gene. This CDR3 region has 14 residues. The CDR3 DNA reads as TGTGCCAGCAGAACCGGGGGCAGATACAATGAGCAGTTCTTC. Amino acids: CASRTGGRYNEQFF. Drawing the rest from reference TRBV5-6 and TRBJ2-1, the complete variable domain is DAGVTQSPTHLIKTRGQQVTLRCSPKSGHDTVSWYQQALGQGPQFIFQYYEEEERQRGNFPDRFSGHQFPNYSSELNVNALLLGDSALYLCASRTGGRYNEQFFGPGTRLTVL.

The chain employs TRBV10-3 and TRBJ1-1, with D perhaps matching TRBD1 (5 bases). V was pared by 4 bases and J by 1 base, with 10 bases between. The V gene's germline CDR1 is ENHRY and CDR2 SYGVKD. The CDR3 has 14 residues. CDR3 region: CAISVGGRNTEAFF. CDR3 nucleotide sequence: TGTGCCATCAGTGTGGGGGGGAGGAACACTGAAGCTTTCTTT.

Only one count was recorded for this clone. The genes are TRBV7-9 and TRBJ2-6; 13 bases are a match to TRBD2. The CDR3 has 19 residues. V lost 4 bases and J lost 0; bases outside the gene matches: 6. Looked up from germline, CDR1 is SEHNR and CDR2 is FQNEAQ (reference sequence). The CDR3 coding sequence is TGTGCCAGCAGCTCCGGACTAGCGGGGGCTAACTCTGGGGCCAACGTCCTGACTTTC. It translates to CASSSGLAGANSGANVLTF.

This chain connects TRBV11-2 to TRBJ1-1; the D gene is possibly TRBD1 (6 bases). Germline V gives CDR1 SGHAT, CDR2 FQNNGV. V was trimmed by 5 bases and J by 5 bases, leaving 12 bases between them. The CDR3 runs to 13 residues. CDR3 sequence (DNA): TGTGCCAGCAGCCTTTTCGACAGGACTGAAGCTTTCTTT. It yields the protein CASSLFDRTEAFF.

The CDR3 sequence is CASRVRGSNQPQHF. The CDR3 nucleotides are TGTGCCAGTAGGGTTCGCGGTAGCAATCAGCCCCAGCATTTT. This chain connects TRBV19 to TRBJ1-5; D is ambiguous. The V end lost 6 bases, the J end lost 0 bases, and 9 bases lay between the germline ends. Germline V gene lookup returns CDR1 LNHDA and CDR2 SQIVND (reference sequence). The CDR3 covers 14 residues.

This sequence joins TRBV7-7 and TRBJ2-7, with TRBD2 matching 7 bases. Unmatched junction bases numbered 6, after V lost 0 bases and J lost 4 bases. CDR1 and CDR2 (germline): SSHAT, FNYEAQ (reference sequence). The CDR3 spans 15 residues. CDR3 amino acids: CASSLADGAGYEQYF. In nucleotides, the CDR3 is TGTGCCAGCAGCTTAGCGGACGGAGCGGGATACGAGCAGTACTTC.

The rearrangement uses TRBV11-3 and TRBJ2-1, with 9 bases identical to TRBD2. This CDR3 spans 15 amino acids. V shed 3 bases and J 4 bases; nucleotides not matched to a gene: 4. Germline V lookup: CDR1 SGHNT, CDR2 YENEEA. CDR3 DNA sequence: TGTGCCAGCAGCTTGTCGGCGGGGGGGTACAATGAGCAGTTCTTC. Protein sequence: CASSLSAGGYNEQFF.

This rearrangement joins TRBV6-1 to TRBJ2-3; D call uncertain. CDR1 is MNHNS and CDR2 is SASEGT in the germline V gene. The CDR3 is 14 amino acids. V lost 2 bases and J 0 bases, leaving 6 bases between the germline ends. CDR3 protein: CASSESGSTDTQYF. DNA for the CDR3: TGTGCCAGCAGTGAATCGGGCAGCACAGATACGCAGTATTTT.

V gene TRBV13 combines with J gene TRBJ1-2, with TRBD1 matching over 8 bases. The CDR3 length is 16 residues. Germline V gene lookup returns CDR1 PRHDT and CDR2 FYEKMQ (reference sequence). Trimming took 4 bases from V and 4 from J; bases not matched to a gene: 11. CDR3 nucleotide sequence: TGTGCCAGCAGCTATCGTCCCGGGACAGGATTCTATGGCTACACCTTC. Its protein product is CASSYRPGTGFYGYTF.

The rearrangement links TRBV2 to TRBJ1-1, with D perhaps TRBD1 (6 bases). CDR3 length: 14 residues. Germline-derived CDR1 and CDR2 are SNHLY and FYNNEI. The ends were cut back, 8 bases at V and 1 base at J, with 14 bases in the middle. The CDR3 DNA follows: TGTGCCAGCCGGTTGGGGGCCACGAACACTGAAGCTTTCTTT. Its translation: CASRLGATNTEAFF.

This chain uses TRBV6-5 with TRBJ1-2, with D tentatively TRBD1 (6 bases). Per germline, CDR1 MNHEY and CDR2 SVGAGI. This CDR3 region has 12 residues. V was shortened by 7 bases and J by 8 bases, with 14 bases between the two germline ends. The CDR3 DNA follows: TGTGCCAGCAAAAAGGAAGGGGGAGGCTACACCTTC. Translating it yields CASKKEGGGYTF.

V and J are TRBV13 and TRBJ2-1; D is possibly TRBD2 (6 bases). CDR1 is PRHDT and CDR2 is FYEKMQ in the germline V gene (reference sequence). The germline V and J ends were trimmed by 5 bases and 4 bases, with 42 bases remaining between them. This CDR3 region has 24 residues. The CDR3 coding sequence is TGTGCCAGCAGCCCCCTGGCCAAACCAATCCTCCCCCCCGGCGGAGGGGCGGGGTACAATGAGCAGTTCTTC. Translation gives CASSPLAKPILPPGGGAGYNEQFF. Full variable domain (remainder filled in from reference TRBV13 and TRBJ2-1): AAGVIQSPRHLIKEKRETATLKCYPIPRHDTVYWYQQGPGQDPQFLISFYEKMQSDKGSIPDRFSAQQFSDYHSELNMSSLELGDSALYFCASSPLAKPILPPGGGAGYNEQFFGPGTRLTVL.

This clone has just a few counts. V usage is TRBV11-2 and J usage is TRBJ2-1; D is possibly TRBD2 (6 bases). Germline V gene sequence: CDR1 SGHAT, CDR2 FQNNGV. V gave up 1 base and J gave up 0 bases, with 7 bases separating them. The CDR3 contains 15 residues. As DNA, the CDR3 is TGTGCCAGCAGCTTAGCGGGGGTCTCCTACAATGAGCAGTTCTTC. This codes for CASSLAGVSYNEQFF. Full variable domain (outside the CDR3, taken from reference TRBV11-2 and TRBJ2-1): EAGVAQSPRYKIIEKRQSVAFWCNPISGHATLYWYQQILGQGPKLLIQFQNNGVVDDSQLPKDRFSAERLKGVDSTLKIQPAKLEDSAVYLCASSLAGVSYNEQFFGPGTRLTVL.

This chain links TRBV18 with TRBJ2-4; D is perhaps TRBD1 or TRBD2 (5 bases each). Germline values: CDR1 KGHSH, CDR2 LQKENI. V was trimmed by 1 base and J by 3 bases, leaving 13 bases between them. This CDR3 has 16 amino acids. The CDR3, as DNA: TGTGCCAGCTCACCACAGGGGCCCGCGGGCAAAAACATTCAGTACTTC. This encodes CASSPQGPAGKNIQYF.

This sequence joins TRBV11-2 and TRBJ2-7; D is unresolved. The CDR3 loop spans 16 amino acids. Germline CDR1 and CDR2: SGHAT and FQNNGV. Between the trimmed V and J ends, which lost 5 bases and 3 bases, there was a span of 20 bases. The CDR3 DNA is TGTGCCAGCAGCCACTTTACCGTGACACGGAACTACGAGCAGTACTTC. Its protein product is CASSHFTVTRNYEQYF.

This clone was detected only once. The CDR3 loop reads CASSYTPPQAKGAFYTIYF. CDR3 DNA sequence: TGTGCCAGCAGTTACACCCCCCCCCAGGCCAAGGGGGCTTTTTACACCATATATTTT. This chain uses TRBV6-8 with TRBJ1-3, with TRBD1 matching over 7 bases. From germline, CDR1 is MNHGY and CDR2 SAAAGT. V lost 2 bases to trimming and J lost 8 bases; unmatched junction nucleotides: 21. The CDR3 is 19 residues long.

V is TRBV30 and J is TRBJ1-1, with TRBD1 as a possible D gene (5 bases). The CDR3 sequence is 13 residues long. Trimming took 3 bases from V and 3 from J, leaving 11 bases between them. The germline V gene encodes CDR1 GTSNPN and CDR2 SVGIG (reference sequence). The CDR3, as DNA: TGTGCCTGGAGGGTTCGGGGCTACACTGAAGCTTTCTTT. Its protein is CAWRVRGYTEAFF.